Listed below are T cell receptor beta chains from one sample, sequenced in a study of OX40 agonist ivuxolimab in advanced cancers. Clones were read by immunoSEQ multiplex PCR, and TCRdb kept only the in-frame ones, dropping some. This sample has some 80,000 clones; around 86% occur once, and the top ten carry 0.32%. This sample comprised CD4+ or CD8+ T cells sorted from blood, obtained in a trial of the OX40 agonist ivuxolimab. The receptors were gathered from an adult with an advanced solid tumor such as melanoma, head and neck, liver or kidney cancer. Both conserved end residues are part of each CDR3. A D gene is named only where the DNA matches it firmly. The size entry is marked missing in some rows and otherwise reads once, few, many or a size class.

CDR3nt	CDR3aa	abundance	j_gene	d_gene	v_gene
TGTGCCAGCAGCTTAACTAGCGGGAGGGCCGCAGATACGCAGTATTTT	CASSLTSGRAADTQYF	-	TRBJ2-3	TRBD2	TRBV7-2
TGTGCCACCAGCAGAGATCTGGGGGGTGTGGGAGATACGCAGTATTTT	CATSRDLGGVGDTQYF	-	TRBJ2-3	-	TRBV15
TGTGCCAGCAGGGAGGGGGCGGGGGCCAAAAACATTCAGTACTTC	CASREGAGAKNIQYF	-	TRBJ2-4	-	TRBV28
TGCGCCAGCAGCTTAGGACGGGCGGCTAAAGAGACCCAGTACTTC	CASSLGRAAKETQYF	-	TRBJ2-5	-	TRBV5-1
TGTGCCAGCAGCCCCCGACAGGGGGCCTTGAACACCGGGGAGCTGTTTTTT	CASSPRQGALNTGELFF	-	TRBJ2-2	TRBD1	TRBV9
TGTGCCAGCAGTTTTGTCAACATCGGGGGCACTGAAGCTTTCTTT	CASSFVNIGGTEAFF	few	TRBJ1-1	-	TRBV28
TGTGCCAGCAGCTTGTATAGGGGTGAAACGGGGTCTGGAAACACCATATATTTT	CASSLYRGETGSGNTIYF	-	TRBJ1-3	-	TRBV5-6
TGTGCCTGGGAGACAGGGAGGTTAGAAGCTTTCTTT	CAWETGRLEAFF	few	TRBJ1-1	TRBD1	TRBV30
TGTGCCAGCAGCCGACAGGGGAGGGAAGCTTTCTTT	CASSRQGREAFF	-	TRBJ1-1	TRBD1	TRBV6-6
TGTGCCAGCTCACCAAGAGGGGCGACACCGAACACTGAAGCTTTCTTT	CASSPRGATPNTEAFF	few	TRBJ1-1	-	TRBV18
TGCGCCAGCAGCTTGGCTGCGCGTCCGGACAATGAGCAGTTCTTC	CASSLAARPDNEQFF	once	TRBJ2-1	-	TRBV5-1
TGCGCCAGCAGCTACCGTCACCTAGCCAAAAACATTCAGTACTTC	CASSYRHLAKNIQYF	-	TRBJ2-4	-	TRBV4-1
TGTGCCAGCAGCCAGGGGCGGACAGGGAATAGGGAGACCCAGTACTTC	CASSQGRTGNRETQYF	-	TRBJ2-5	TRBD1	TRBV7-2
TGTGCCAGCAGTTTTTCCTACAGGGTTCATGGCTACACCTTC	CASSFSYRVHGYTF	once	TRBJ1-2	-	TRBV28
TGTGCCAGCAAACGCTGGCGGTACACTGAAGCTTTCTTT	CASKRWRYTEAFF	-	TRBJ1-1	-	TRBV7-2
TGTGCCAGCAGCTTAGCTGGGACTAGCGGGGCGTACAATGAGCAGTTCTTC	CASSLAGTSGAYNEQFF	-	TRBJ2-1	TRBD2	TRBV7-2
TGTGCCAGCAGTCAAACGCTGGGTTATAGCAATCAGCCCCAGCATTTT	CASSQTLGYSNQPQHF	-	TRBJ1-5	-	TRBV28
TGTGCCAGCAATAGACAGGGCGCTAGCAATCAGCCCCAGCATTTT	CASNRQGASNQPQHF	-	TRBJ1-5	TRBD1	TRBV27
TGTGCCAGCAGTTTACTACCCCCCGGACTAGTGTTAGAGACCCAGTACTTC	CASSLLPPGLVLETQYF	-	TRBJ2-5	TRBD2	TRBV28
TGTGCCAGCAGCTTAGCCCGGGCCGCAAACACTGAAGCTTTCTTT	CASSLARAANTEAFF	-	TRBJ1-1	-	TRBV7-6
TGTGCCAGTGTAGAGGGGAGACACAATGAGCAGTTCTTC	CASVEGRHNEQFF	-	TRBJ2-1	-	TRBV7-2
TGCGCCAGCAGCTTTACCGGGAAAGAGACCCAGTACTTC	CASSFTGKETQYF	-	TRBJ2-5	-	TRBV5-1
TGTGCCAGCAGGGCTCAGGGGGCACGCGAAAAACTGTTTTTT	CASRAQGAREKLFF	-	TRBJ1-4	TRBD1	TRBV28
TGTGCCACCAGCAGACCAGGACAGTCCACTGAAGCTTTCTTT	CATSRPGQSTEAFF	-	TRBJ1-1	-	TRBV15
TGTGCCAGCAGGGGTGGACAGATCACAGATACGCAGTATTTT	CASRGGQITDTQYF	-	TRBJ2-3	-	TRBV7-2
TGCGCCAGCAGCTGGGGACAGGGGGTGAAGATGTACGAGCAGTACTTC	CASSWGQGVKMYEQYF	-	TRBJ2-7	TRBD1	TRBV5-1
TGTGCCAGCAGAACGGGGGGAAGCTCCTACGAGCAGTACTTC	CASRTGGSSYEQYF	once	TRBJ2-7	TRBD2	TRBV28
TGTGCCAGCACCCAGTTCCGGGACATAGGCAATGAGCAGTTCTTC	CASTQFRDIGNEQFF	once	TRBJ2-1	-	TRBV2
TGTGCCAGCACCTTAGGGGAAGACAGGGTCCCTGGAAACACCATATATTTT	CASTLGEDRVPGNTIYF	-	TRBJ1-3	TRBD1	TRBV7-9
TGTGCCAGCAGTCCGGGACAGGGTGGGGGTCAGCCCCAGCATTTT	CASSPGQGGGQPQHF	-	TRBJ1-5	TRBD1	TRBV6-1
TGTGCCACCAGCAGAGAACTGGGACCGACCTATGGCTACACCTTC	CATSRELGPTYGYTF	-	TRBJ1-2	-	TRBV15
TGTGCCAGCAGTCGGGACCCTGGTTCGGAACAGTTCTTC	CASSRDPGSEQFF	-	TRBJ2-1	-	TRBV7-3